These 4 T cell receptor beta chains originate from one sample sequenced in a study of control samples from healthy donors and cancer patients. Sequencing used immunoSEQ multiplex PCR; TCRdb keeps in-frame clones, though not all of them. The sample records around 130,000 clones, around nine tenths being singletons. Sequencing was performed on blood. The receptors come from a man aged 18 to 29 in good health.

The gene calls are TRBV5-5 and TRBJ2-1, with TRBD2 as a possible D gene (6 bases). This CDR3 is 17 amino acids long. Trimming cost V 4 bases and J 8 bases, with 25 bases left between them. Per the germline V gene, CDR1 is SGHKS and CDR2 is YYEKEE (reference sequence). Here the CDR3 reads CASSLGMWRGVGDEQFF. The CDR3 nucleotides read TGTGCCAGCAGCCTGGGAATGTGGAGGGGCGTTGGTGATGAGCAGTTCTTC.

This chain uses TRBV6-6 with TRBJ1-4; 7 nucleotides match TRBD1. The V gene end was trimmed by 4 bases and the J gene end by 11 bases; junction bases not matched to a gene: 7. The germline V gene has CDR1 MNHNY and CDR2 SVGAGI (reference sequence). CDR3 length: 13 amino acids. The CDR3 region is CASSLTGQEKLFF. CDR3 coding DNA: TGTGCCAGCAGTTTAACCGGACAGGAGAAACTGTTTTTT.

The chain combines TRBV11-3 with TRBJ1-2; D is unresolved. V lost 4 bases and J lost 4, with 28 bases in between. Looked up from germline, CDR1 is SGHNT and CDR2 is YENEEA. The CDR3 spans 19 residues. CDR3 in DNA: TGTGCCAGCAGCTCTTCTTCCTCGGGGTTAATTCCGCTGCCCTATGGCTACACCTTC. The encoded protein is CASSSSSSGLIPLPYGYTF.

The chain's CDR3 is CASSSARSTDTQYF. CDR3 bases: TGTGCCAGCTCCTCGGCCCGTAGCACAGATACGCAGTATTTT. The chain is built from TRBV18 and TRBJ2-3; no reliable D call. V was shortened by 6 bases and J by 0 bases, with 10 bases between the two germline ends. Per germline, CDR1 KGHSH and CDR2 LQKENI. The CDR3 totals 14 residues.